This entry is about one T cell receptor (beta chain). Its antigen is unknown. No per-base quality is available; no much larger clone lies one base away. Genomic DNA was extracted from sorted cells for sequencing of the TCRbeta CDR3 region. The immunoSEQ Assay was used to sequence the TCRbeta CDR3 regions. TCRdb obtained this table from immuneACCESS and retained in-frame rearrangements with V and J assigned. These tables miss some clones; where compared with another copy, unresolved V genes account for less than half of the shortfall, and the remainder is unexplained. The sample table lists approximately 67,000 clones, around 83% of them with a count of one. The top ten clonotypes cover approximately 2.3% of the sample. This sample is drawn from a study of OX40 agonist ivuxolimab in advanced cancers. Regarding the study in general: Ivuxolimab was a fully human IgG2 agonistic monoclonal antibody targeting the costimulatory receptor OX40 (CD134). Intravenous ivuxolimab was administered to patients every 2 weeks at six dose levels: 0.01, 0.1, 0.3, 1.5, 3 and 10 mg/kg. Of the roughly 54 patients in dose escalation, 19 had hepatocellular carcinoma, some 15 had melanoma, 9 had renal cell carcinoma and 9 had head and neck cancer. In the dose-escalation cohort, 70% to 90% of patients were male, and the mean age was around 60 years with a range of roughly 20 to 85. Prior anti-PD-1, anti-PD-L1 or anti-CTLA-4 therapy was permitted, and 40% of dose-escalation patients had received checkpoint inhibitors. Three dose-escalation patients achieved partial responses, one with hepatocellular carcinoma and two with cutaneous melanoma. Peripheral TCRbeta sequencing was intended to test whether TCR sequence diversity was altered and clonal T-cell expansion was caused by ivuxolimab. The paper covers the monotherapy dose-escalation part of the phase I ivuxolimab trial, which included N of about 50 patients. Summary of the overall study and its limitations: Clonal expansion of both CD4+ and CD8+ blood T cells was observed from baseline to week 6 at doses 0.1 to 3.0 mg/kg. Low levels of normalized T-cell clonal expansion were also seen in some nonresponding patients. The antigen specificity of the clonally expanded peripheral T cells was not determined. On average, CD8+ T cells showed more expanded clones than CD4+ T cells after ivuxolimab. Partial responders in the 0.1-3.0 mg/kg groups had among the lowest normalized peripheral clonal expansion, especially among CD8+ T cells.

Trimming costs V 2 bases and J 2 bases, and their ends lie 11 bases apart. The germline V gene yields SGHRS for CDR1 and YFSETQ for CDR2. From cysteine to phenylalanine, the CDR3 is 14 amino acids long. Only CDR3 DNA remains: 42 bases, in frame from the first base. Patients with autoimmune disease history or receiving systemic immunosuppression were excluded from the trial. Peripheral blood for TCR sequencing was collected from all dose cohorts at baseline, on cycle 4 day 1, and on cycle 7 day 1. Samples came from an open-label, multicenter, first-in-human phase I dose-escalation trial of ivuxolimab. Adults with locally advanced or metastatic head and neck squamous cell, hepatocellular, melanoma or renal cell carcinoma were enrolled in the trial. Before TCR sequencing, CD4+ T cells and CD8+ T cells were sorted from peripheral blood as separate populations.

The rearranged chain carries TRBV5-1 and TRBJ2-7; tentative D gene TRBD2, with 5 bases matching. The clonotype originates from an adult with an advanced solid tumor such as melanoma, head and neck, liver or kidney cancer. Specimen: CD4+ or CD8+ T cells sorted from blood, collected in a trial of the OX40 agonist ivuxolimab. In nucleotides, the sequence is TGCGCCAGCAGCTTACCGGGGATTACCTACGAGCAGTACTTC. It is translated as CASSLPGITYEQYF.